A selection of T cell receptor beta chains follows, all from one sample in a study of OX40 agonist ivuxolimab in advanced cancers. The assay was immunoSEQ multiplex PCR, and TCRdb's table has in-frame clones only and misses some. In the table there are some 60,000 clones, roughly 93% of which are singletons. Sequences were derived from CD4+ or CD8+ T cells sorted from blood, sampled in a trial of the OX40 agonist ivuxolimab. The receptors originated from an adult with an advanced solid tumor such as melanoma, head and neck, liver or kidney cancer. CDR3s include the opening cysteine and the closing phenylalanine or tryptophan. The order of the fields is clone size, D gene, V gene, J gene, CDR3 protein, CDR3 DNA. A D gene is named only where the DNA matches it firmly. Rows give clone size only sometimes, using once, few, many, or a class for an expanded clone.

>.|.|TRBV2|TRBJ2-7
CASRGEPYEQYF
TGTGCCAGCAGAGGGGAGCCCTACGAGCAGTACTTC
>.|.|TRBV10-3|TRBJ2-7
CAISGRSRQDEQYF
TGTGCCATCAGTGGGCGGAGTCGTCAGGACGAGCAGTACTTC
>.|.|TRBV13|TRBJ1-5
CASSLGRGGGSDQPQHF
TGTGCCAGCAGCTTAGGCCGAGGAGGTGGGTCGGATCAGCCCCAGCATTTT
>.|.|TRBV18|TRBJ2-1
CASSPPEGAGPYNEQFF
TGTGCCAGCTCACCACCGGAAGGGGCGGGCCCCTACAATGAGCAGTTCTTC
>.|TRBD1|TRBV9|TRBJ2-6
CASSGRGLSGANVLTF
TGTGCCAGCAGCGGCAGGGGGCTCTCTGGGGCCAACGTCCTGACTTTC
>.|TRBD1|TRBV28|TRBJ2-7
CASSGRGTGGYEQYF
TGTGCCAGCAGTGGGCGGGGGACAGGGGGCTACGAGCAGTACTTC
>.|TRBD1|TRBV28|TRBJ1-4
CASSTTGEVANEKLFF
TGTGCCAGCAGTACTACAGGGGAGGTAGCTAATGAAAAACTGTTTTTT
>.|TRBD2|TRBV5-1|TRBJ2-4
CASSPGLAGSQSIQYF
TGCGCCAGCAGCCCGGGACTAGCGGGATCCCAAAGCATTCAGTACTTC
>.|.|TRBV7-9|TRBJ2-1
CASSARDLSSYNEQFF
TGTGCCAGCAGCGCCCGGGACCTTTCCTCCTACAATGAGCAGTTCTTC
>once|.|TRBV2|TRBJ2-1
CARGGFGTRVNEQFF
TGTGCCAGAGGGGGTTTCGGGACCCGAGTCAATGAGCAGTTCTTC
>.|TRBD1|TRBV18|TRBJ2-5
CASSANPTGTGTYGEETQYF
TGTGCCAGCTCAGCCAACCCTACCGGGACAGGGACGTACGGGGAAGAGACCCAGTACTTC
>.|.|TRBV4-3|TRBJ1-2
CASSTDHYGYTF
TGCGCCAGCTCGACCGACCACTATGGCTACACCTTC
>.|TRBD1|TRBV9|TRBJ1-4
CASSLDRGGDEKLFF
TGTGCCAGCAGCCTCGACAGGGGTGGGGATGAAAAACTGTTTTTT
>.|.|TRBV27|TRBJ2-3
CASSHRSSTDTQYF
TGTGCCAGCAGTCACCGGAGTAGCACAGATACGCAGTATTTT
>.|TRBD1|TRBV28|TRBJ1-4
CASSQGQPTNEKLFF
TGTGCCAGCAGCCAGGGACAGCCAACTAATGAAAAACTGTTTTTT
>.|.|TRBV30|TRBJ2-7
CAWRAGHHSYEQYF
TGTGCCTGGAGGGCGGGACACCACTCCTACGAGCAGTACTTC
>.|TRBD2|TRBV7-2|TRBJ2-7
CASSILAGGPDYEQYF
TGTGCCAGCAGCATTCTAGCGGGAGGGCCGGACTACGAGCAGTACTTC
>.|TRBD2|TRBV5-1|TRBJ2-5
CASSPDRAGGGKTQYF
TGCGCCAGCAGCCCAGACCGAGCGGGAGGGGGAAAGACCCAGTACTTC
>.|.|TRBV6-6|TRBJ2-7
CASKDSKSAEQYF
TGTGCCAGCAAGGACAGCAAGTCTGCCGAGCAGTACTTC
>.|.|TRBV7-6|TRBJ2-7
CASSLRETYEQYF
TGTGCCAGCAGCCTAAGGGAGACCTACGAGCAGTACTTC
>.|.|TRBV7-9|TRBJ2-2
CATETVNTGELFF
TGTGCCACCGAGACGGTGAACACCGGGGAGCTGTTTTTT
>.|.|TRBV18|TRBJ2-7
CASSPSPSYEQYF
TGTGCCAGCTCACCCAGCCCCTCCTACGAGCAGTACTTC
>.|TRBD2|TRBV9|TRBJ2-7
CASSAGTSGVGEQYF
TGTGCCAGCAGCGCAGGGACTAGCGGCGTGGGCGAGCAGTACTTC
>few|TRBD2|TRBV14|TRBJ2-5
CASSQESSGSSGETQYF
TGTGCCAGCAGCCAGGAGTCTAGCGGGAGCTCGGGGGAGACCCAGTACTTC
>.|TRBD2|TRBV5-1|TRBJ2-7
CASSGPGTSYEQYF
TGCGCCAGCAGCGGACCCGGGACTAGCTACGAGCAGTACTTC
>.|.|TRBV14|TRBJ2-5
CASSQNSDTQYF
TGTGCCAGCAGCCAGAACAGCGATACCCAGTACTTC
>once|TRBD1|TRBV9|TRBJ2-7
CASSAGQVGYEQYF
TGTGCCAGCAGCGCGGGACAGGTAGGCTACGAGCAGTACTTC
>few|.|TRBV27|TRBJ2-2
CASSFGFVSNTGELFF
TGTGCCAGCAGTTTTGGTTTTGTATCGAACACCGGGGAGCTGTTTTTT
>.|.|TRBV7-3|TRBJ2-1
CASSSTRGQTPGEQFF
TGTGCCAGCAGCTCCACTCGCGGACAGACCCCGGGTGAGCAGTTCTTC
>.|TRBD2|TRBV18|TRBJ2-3
CASSLRRASGGSSDTQYF
TGTGCCAGCTCACTCCGGAGGGCTAGCGGGGGTTCTTCGGATACGCAGTATTTT
>.|TRBD1|TRBV9|TRBJ2-5
CASSVGTVSEETQYF
TGTGCCAGCAGCGTGGGGACAGTTAGCGAAGAGACCCAGTACTTC
>.|TRBD1|TRBV11-2|TRBJ2-5
CASSFRDRAPETQYF
TGTGCCAGCAGCTTCCGGGACAGGGCTCCGGAGACCCAGTACTTC
>.|.|TRBV7-9|TRBJ2-7
CASSPWVDEQYF
TGTGCCAGCAGCCCCTGGGTAGACGAGCAGTACTTC
>.|.|TRBV6-1|TRBJ1-2
CASSEARGRFYGYTF
TGTGCCAGCAGTGAAGCCCGGGGGCGCTTCTATGGCTACACCTTC
>.|TRBD1|TRBV4-3|TRBJ2-7
CASSQGNRGVYEQYF
TGCGCCAGCAGCCAAGGGAACAGGGGGGTCTACGAGCAGTACTTC
>few|.|TRBV2|TRBJ1-3
CASSEVDTGNTIYF
TGTGCCAGCAGTGAAGTAGATACTGGAAACACCATATATTTT
>.|.|TRBV11-3|TRBJ2-2
CASSLSPGPHFTGELFF
TGTGCCAGCAGCTTATCTCCGGGGCCCCATTTCACCGGGGAGCTGTTTTTT
>.|.|TRBV28|TRBJ2-3
CASSRSGTFSSTDTQYF
TGTGCCAGCAGTCGAAGCGGGACATTTTCTAGCACAGATACGCAGTATTTT
>.|.|TRBV11-3|TRBJ2-1
CASSLIQGNEQFF
TGTGCCAGCAGCTTAATTCAGGGAAATGAGCAGTTCTTC
>.|TRBD2|TRBV5-6|TRBJ2-1
CASSPTGTEEREGLHEQFF
TGTGCCAGCAGCCCCACCGGGACGGAGGAGCGGGAGGGCCTCCATGAGCAGTTCTTC
>.|.|TRBV6-1|TRBJ1-3
CASSAGFSDSGNTIYF
TGTGCCAGCAGTGCTGGGTTTTCAGACTCTGGAAACACCATATATTTT
>.|.|TRBV18|TRBJ2-1
CASSPGPSVYSYNEQFF
TGTGCCAGCTCACCTGGACCCTCAGTCTACTCCTACAATGAGCAGTTCTTC
>.|.|TRBV6-5|TRBJ1-2
CASRDHYGYTF
TGTGCCAGCAGGGACCACTATGGCTACACCTTC
>.|.|TRBV27|TRBJ2-1
CASSLSLTAYNEQFF
TGTGCCAGCAGTTTATCGCTAACCGCGTACAATGAGCAGTTCTTC
>.|TRBD1|TRBV6-1|TRBJ2-1
CASQPGQIYNEQFF
TGTGCCAGTCAACCGGGACAGATTTACAATGAGCAGTTCTTC
>.|TRBD1|TRBV9|TRBJ1-2
CASSVATGQNYGYTF
TGTGCCAGCAGCGTAGCTACGGGACAGAATTATGGCTACACCTTC
>.|.|TRBV9|TRBJ2-7
CASSVAGIGEQYF
TGTGCCAGCAGCGTAGCAGGGATCGGCGAGCAGTACTTC
>.|.|TRBV5-5|TRBJ1-4
CASSLQATNEKLFF
TGTGCCAGCAGCCTCCAGGCGACTAATGAAAAACTGTTTTTT
>.|TRBD1|TRBV6-5|TRBJ2-7
CASSPPGQGVEQYF
TGTGCCAGCAGTCCACCGGGACAGGGGGTCGAGCAGTACTTC
>.|.|TRBV9|TRBJ2-7
CASSAPRSGSSYEQYF
TGTGCCAGCAGCGCCCCACGGAGCGGAAGCTCCTACGAGCAGTACTTC
>.|TRBD2|TRBV7-9|TRBJ2-1
CASSLVTSGRPLYNEQFF
TGTGCCAGCAGCTTAGTAACTAGCGGGAGGCCTCTCTACAATGAGCAGTTCTTC
>once|TRBD1|TRBV27|TRBJ1-2
CASSWSGGVYGYTF
TGTGCCAGCAGTTGGTCAGGGGGCGTTTATGGCTACACCTTC